This TCR beta chain is drawn from a study of radiotherapy plus CTLA-4 blockade in lung cancer. In the study overall: The study recorded objective responses in around a sixth of patients and disease control in about 30%. General study findings and limits: Per reports, early blood T cell clone dynamics, plus interferon-beta, forecast response most strongly.

Libraries were prepared by immunoSEQ multiplex PCR; TCRdb keeps only in-frame clonotypes and omits some of them. The table has about 110,000 clones, roughly 80% seen once; the top ten hold less than 4%. Worth noting for this clone: Its antigen is undetermined. This same CDR3 is encoded by further DNA sequences in the sample.

The CDR3 covers 14 residues. V shed 0 bases and J shed 4 bases, with 8 bases lying between them. Germline lookup yields CDR1 SGHRS and CDR2 YFSETQ. Sequencing used peripheral blood, obtained from a patient treated with radiotherapy plus ipilimumab. The TCR sequence derives from a human donor with non-small cell lung cancer that progressed on radiotherapy plus ipilimumab. Some clones in this sample may be carry-over from other donors' samples. The chain is built from TRBV5-1 and TRBJ1-5; a weak D match, TRBD1 (5 bases). The DNA for the CDR3 is TGCGCCAGCAGCTTGGCCGGGGGAAATCAGCCCCAGCATTTT. This sequence encodes CASSLAGGNQPQHF.